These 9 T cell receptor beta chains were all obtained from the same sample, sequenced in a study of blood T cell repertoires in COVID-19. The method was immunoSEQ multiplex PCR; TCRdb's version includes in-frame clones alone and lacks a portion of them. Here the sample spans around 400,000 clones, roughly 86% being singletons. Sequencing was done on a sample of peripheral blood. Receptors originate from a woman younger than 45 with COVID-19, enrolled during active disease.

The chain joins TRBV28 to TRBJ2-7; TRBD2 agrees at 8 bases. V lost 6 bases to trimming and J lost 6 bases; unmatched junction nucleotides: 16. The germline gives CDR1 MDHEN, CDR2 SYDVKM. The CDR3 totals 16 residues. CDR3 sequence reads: CASSKTSGRRIGEQYF. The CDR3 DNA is TGTGCCAGCAGCAAAACTAGCGGCAGGAGAATCGGCGAGCAGTACTTC.

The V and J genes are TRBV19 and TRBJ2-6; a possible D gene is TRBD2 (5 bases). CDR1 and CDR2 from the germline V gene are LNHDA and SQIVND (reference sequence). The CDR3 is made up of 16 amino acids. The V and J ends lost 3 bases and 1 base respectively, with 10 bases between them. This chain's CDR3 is CASSIAGDSGANVLTF. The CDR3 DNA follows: TGTGCCAGTAGTATTGCCGGGGATTCTGGGGCCAACGTCCTGACTTTC.

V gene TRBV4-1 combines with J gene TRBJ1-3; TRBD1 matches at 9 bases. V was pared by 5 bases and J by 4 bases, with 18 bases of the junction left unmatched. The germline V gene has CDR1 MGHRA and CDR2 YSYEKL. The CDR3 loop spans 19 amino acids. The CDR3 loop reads CASSFGTGRLLRGGNTIYF. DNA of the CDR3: TGCGCCAGCAGCTTTGGGACAGGGAGATTATTAAGGGGCGGAAACACCATATATTTT.

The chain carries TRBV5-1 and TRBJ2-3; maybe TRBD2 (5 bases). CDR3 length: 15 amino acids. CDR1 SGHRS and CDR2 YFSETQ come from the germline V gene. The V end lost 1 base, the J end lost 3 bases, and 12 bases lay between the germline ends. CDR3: CASSLTPGFTDTQYF. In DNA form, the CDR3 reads TGCGCCAGCAGCTTGACCCCGGGGTTTACAGATACGCAGTATTTT.

In DNA, the CDR3 is TGTGCCAGCAGCTTATGGTCAGGGGAGGAGACCCAGTACTTC. Its translation is CASSLWSGEETQYF. This rearrangement joins TRBV7-9 to TRBJ2-5; a weak D match, TRBD1 (6 bases). The CDR3 runs to 14 residues. Germline CDR1 and CDR2: SEHNR and FQNEAQ (reference sequence). With 2 bases removed from V and 5 bases from J, the gap between germline ends came to 12 bases.

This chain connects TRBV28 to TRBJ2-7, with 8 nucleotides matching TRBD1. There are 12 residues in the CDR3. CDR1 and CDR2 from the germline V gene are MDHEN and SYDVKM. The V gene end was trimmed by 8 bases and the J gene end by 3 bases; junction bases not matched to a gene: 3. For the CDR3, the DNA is TGTGCCAGCGGACAGGGTGGCTACGAGCAGTACTTC. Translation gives CASGQGGYEQYF.

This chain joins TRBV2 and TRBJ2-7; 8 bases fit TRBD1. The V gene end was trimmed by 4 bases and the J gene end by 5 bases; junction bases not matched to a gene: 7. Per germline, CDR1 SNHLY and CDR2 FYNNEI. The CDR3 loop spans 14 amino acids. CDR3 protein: CASSGRGRVDEQYF. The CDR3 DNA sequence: TGTGCCAGCAGTGGCAGGGGGCGGGTCGACGAGCAGTACTTC.

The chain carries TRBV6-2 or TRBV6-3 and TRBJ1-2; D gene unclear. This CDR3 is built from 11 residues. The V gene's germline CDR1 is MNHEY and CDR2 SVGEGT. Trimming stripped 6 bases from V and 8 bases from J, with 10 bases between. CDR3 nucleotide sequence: TGTGCCAGCAGCCCCGAGAGGGGCTACACCTTC. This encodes CASSPERGYTF.

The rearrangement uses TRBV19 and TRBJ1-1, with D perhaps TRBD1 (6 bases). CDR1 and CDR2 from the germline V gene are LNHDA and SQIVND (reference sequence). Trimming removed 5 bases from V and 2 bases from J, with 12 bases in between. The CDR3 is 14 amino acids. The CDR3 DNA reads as TGTGCCAGTAGTCCGAGACAGGTCAACACTGAAGCTTTCTTT. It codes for CASSPRQVNTEAFF.